This T cell receptor (beta chain) came from a study of molecular identifiers for immune sequencing clone quantification. Whole-study context: Replicates partitioned RNA from roughly 21,000 or 96,000 naive CD8 cells into five parts, sequencing four. The study, taken as a whole, reports: Single-cell amounts of spiked Jurkat TCR RNA were reportedly detectable among fewer than 1.3 million naive cells.

This clonotype appeared many times. Its antigen is not known. CDR1 and CDR2 (germline): SGHNT, YENEEA. The CDR3 has 12 residues. V dropped 1 base and J dropped 8 bases, with 6 bases sitting between them. Bulk TCR library preparation followed previously described methods with listed TCR primers. TCRdb re-derived calls from the PCR reads in MiXCR, one entry per CDR3 protein. The sample consists of roughly 100,000 distinct CDR3 sequences, 30% to 45% of them appearing once. The sorting of naive CD8 T cells used the CD8+CD4-CCR7+CD45RA+ phenotype. The receptor's source is a human donor in good health. Some libraries in this study had Jurkat cell RNA spiked in. The chain links TRBV11-3 to TRBJ2-1; D remains unclear. Sequenced input: naive CD8+ T cells from blood, with Jurkat cell RNA spiked in. Subset given: FACS-sorted CD8+CD4-CCR7+CD45RA+ naive T cells. The CDR3 nucleotides are TGTGCCAGCAGCTTAGTAGGCGATGAGCAGTTCTTC. This codes for CASSLVGDEQFF.